These 32 T cell receptor beta chains were all obtained from the same sample, sequenced in a study of vaccination and CD4 T cells after COVID-19. MiXCR was run by TCRdb on the PCR reads, yielding one entry per CDR3 protein. The table has 21,000 or so distinct CDR3 sequences, around 60% seen once; the top ten hold approximately 1.1%. Here the sequenced sample was CD4+ T cells from blood, taken before SARS-CoV-2 vaccination. These receptors all come from a human donor who had recovered from COVID-19.

This clonotype was seen only once. The genes are TRBV7-8 and TRBJ2-1, with D possibly being TRBD1 (5 bases). CDR1 and CDR2 from the germline V gene are SGHVS and FQNEAQ. Deletions cut 2 bases from V and 0 bases from J, with 11 bases between. This CDR3 has 16 amino acids. The CDR3 DNA reads TGTGCCAGCAGCTTATATAGGGGAAGCTCCTACAATGAGCAGTTCTTC. Translated: CASSLYRGSSYNEQFF.

V and J are TRBV6-2 or TRBV6-3 and TRBJ2-7; D call uncertain. Germline V lookup: CDR1 MNHEY, CDR2 SVGEGT. The CDR3 length is 13 residues. V lost 5 bases and J 7 bases, leaving 15 bases between the germline ends. In DNA, the CDR3 is TGTGCCAGCAGTGGCCGGTCCCGGCGGGAGCAGTACTTC. This encodes CASSGRSRREQYF.

With respect to this clonotype: One end of the junction does not line up with germline, which may come from a read error. J is TRBJ2-7 and V is TRBV28, with TRBD1 as a possible D gene (6 bases). The germline V gene has CDR1 MDHEN and CDR2 SYDVKM. This CDR3 is built from 13 residues. Written as DNA, the CDR3 is TGTGTCAGCAGTTCCCGAAACAGGGACGAGCAGTACTTC. This encodes CVSSSRNRDEQYF.

This chain joins TRBV10-3 and TRBJ2-3, with D tentatively TRBD1 (6 bases). Trimming left V 6 bases short and J 6 bases short, with 16 bases between. Germline lookup yields CDR1 ENHRY and CDR2 SYGVKD. The CDR3 length is 14 residues. The CDR3 DNA reads TGTGCCATCAGCCCGGGACAAAGGAGGGATACGCAGTATTTT. Amino acids: CAISPGQRRDTQYF.

The chain carries TRBV6-1 and TRBJ2-7; D is uncertain. CDR1 MNHNS and CDR2 SASEGT come from the germline V gene. The V end was cut by 0 bases, the J end by 3 bases, with 6 bases between. There are 13 residues in the CDR3. The DNA for the CDR3 is TGTGCCAGCAGTGAAGCTAGCCGCTACGAGCAGTACTTC. Amino acid sequence: CASSEASRYEQYF.

This chain connects TRBV6-1 to TRBJ2-1; 9 bases map to TRBD2. V was clipped by 5 bases and J by 10 bases; unmatched bases: 6. Germline-derived CDR1 and CDR2 are MNHNS and SASEGT. This CDR3 is 13 amino acids long. Here the CDR3 DNA reads TGTGCCAGCAGTCTAGCGGGAATTCAGGAGCAGTTCTTC. Encoded protein: CASSLAGIQEQFF.

This clonotype was seen only once. The chain employs TRBV7-2 and TRBJ2-5; possibly TRBD1 or TRBD2 for D (6 bases each). There are 15 residues in the CDR3. The germline V gene has CDR1 SGHTA and CDR2 FQGNSA. Trimming cost V 3 bases and J 0 bases, with 11 bases left between them. The CDR3 DNA follows: TGTGCCAGCAGCTTCGGGGGCGGCTACCAAGAGACCCAGTACTTC. Encoded protein: CASSFGGGYQETQYF.

The chain recombines TRBV27 with TRBJ2-3; 14 bases are shared with TRBD2. J lost 6 bases, V lost 4 bases, and 6 bases had no gene match. CDR3 length equals 16 residues. CDR1 and CDR2 (germline): MNHEY, SMNVEV (reference sequence). CDR3 loop: CASSSVGLAGGDTQYF. The CDR3 nucleotides are TGTGCCAGCAGTTCCGTCGGACTAGCGGGAGGCGATACGCAGTATTTT.

J is TRBJ1-1 and V is TRBV6-2 or TRBV6-3, with D maybe TRBD1 (6 bases). This CDR3 comprises 13 residues. The V end lost 3 bases, the J end lost 8 bases, and 13 bases lay between the germline ends. Germline CDR1 is MNHEY and CDR2 is SVGEGT. The CDR3 sequence is CASSYPPGTEAFF. CDR3 in DNA: TGTGCCAGCAGTTATCCTCCCGGGACAGAAGCTTTCTTT.

This chain links TRBV27 with TRBJ2-3; TRBD2 aligns across 13 bases. The CDR3 loop spans 17 amino acids. Germline lookup yields CDR1 MNHEY and CDR2 SMNVEV (reference sequence). Losses at the gene ends were 3 bases for V and 5 bases for J; bases not matched to a gene: 8. CDR3: CASSLRTSGSLGDTQYF. DNA for the CDR3: TGTGCCAGCAGTTTGCGGACTAGCGGGAGTCTCGGAGATACGCAGTATTTT.

The chain combines TRBV10-3 with TRBJ2-7; no clear D gene. Germline CDR1 and CDR2: ENHRY and SYGVKD. Trimming stripped 2 bases from V and 5 bases from J, with 10 bases between. The CDR3 is made up of 13 amino acids. The CDR3 nucleotides read TGTGCCATCAGTGAGAATGGGGATAACGAGCAGTACTTC. The encoded protein is CAISENGDNEQYF.

This clonotype was seen only once. The J gene is TRBJ2-3, the V gene TRBV24-1; no clear D. Germline V lookup: CDR1 KGHDR, CDR2 SFDVKD. This CDR3 region has 14 residues. Between the trimmed V and J ends, which lost 3 bases and 0 bases, there was a span of 6 bases. The CDR3: CATSDTRSTDTQYF. The CDR3 DNA follows: TGTGCCACCAGTGATACGCGGAGCACAGATACGCAGTATTTT.

V usage is TRBV7-8 and J usage is TRBJ1-5, with 8 bases that match TRBD1. CDR3 length equals 15 residues. CDR1 is SGHVS and CDR2 is FQNEAQ in the germline V gene. The junction had 3 bases not matched to a gene; V was cut back by 3 bases and J by 2 bases. This chain's CDR3 is CASSFGTGGNQPQHF. CDR3 DNA: TGTGCCAGCAGCTTCGGGACAGGCGGCAATCAGCCCCAGCATTTT.

The chain uses TRBV20-1 and TRBJ2-1, with 14 nucleotides matching TRBD2. CDR1 is DFQATT and CDR2 is SNEGSKA in the germline V gene (reference sequence). The V gene end was trimmed by 3 bases and the J gene end by 8 bases; junction bases not matched to a gene: 6. The CDR3 runs 15 residues. CDR3 nucleotide sequence: TGCAGTGCTAGCTCCCCGGGACTAGCGGGAGATGAGCAGTTCTTC. It is translated as CSASSPGLAGDEQFF.

This sequence joins TRBV6-5 and TRBJ2-1, with 12 bases matching TRBD2. This CDR3 has 20 amino acids. Germline CDR1 MNHEY, CDR2 SVGAGI. The V gene end was trimmed by 3 bases and the J gene end by 9 bases; junction bases not matched to a gene: 21. For the CDR3, the DNA is TGTGCCAGCAGTTATTATACCTGGACTAGCGGGGCGGTAGGATTTGGTGAGCAGTTCTTC. As protein: CASSYYTWTSGAVGFGEQFF.

This clonotype showed up just a few times. The chain combines TRBV20-1 with TRBJ2-7; 8 nucleotides line up with TRBD2. Per the germline V gene, CDR1 is DFQATT and CDR2 is SNEGSKA (reference sequence). With 5 bases clipped from V and 0 bases from J, the junction kept 6 bases outside the gene matches. The CDR3 length is 14 residues. This chain's CDR3 is CSAYIAGSSYEQYF. The CDR3 region has the DNA TGCAGTGCTTATATAGCGGGAAGCTCCTACGAGCAGTACTTC.

This clonotype is medium-sized in the sample. The chain joins TRBV7-8 to TRBJ1-6; 7 bases fit TRBD1. The germline V gene encodes CDR1 SGHVS and CDR2 FQNEAQ. The trim removed 2 bases at V and 4 bases at J, leaving 14 bases unmatched. This CDR3 is built from 19 residues. CDR3 sequence reads: CASSLIIRDRKPYNSPLHF. Written as DNA, the CDR3 is TGTGCCAGCAGCTTAATTATTAGGGACAGAAAGCCGTATAATTCACCCCTCCACTTT.

The rearrangement uses TRBV7-9 and TRBJ1-2; tentatively, D is TRBD1 (6 bases). CDR3 length equals 17 residues. Trimming took off 2 bases at V and 0 bases at J, with 16 bases between the two ends. The germline gives CDR1 SEHNR, CDR2 FQNEAQ (reference sequence). CDR3 protein: CASSLISGQPTNYGYTF. CDR3 sequence (DNA): TGTGCCAGCAGCTTAATTTCTGGACAGCCTACTAACTATGGCTACACCTTC. Looking up the rest from reference TRBV7-9 and TRBJ1-2 gives the full variable domain: DTGVSQNPRHKITKRGQNVTFRCDPISEHNRLYWYRQTLGQGPEFLTYFQNEAQLEKSRLLSDRFSAERPKGSFSTLEIQRTEQGDSAMYLCASSLISGQPTNYGYTFGSGTRLTVV.

V gene TRBV7-2 combines with J gene TRBJ2-3, with 11 positions matching TRBD2. The CDR3 length is 16 residues. Losses at the gene ends were 4 bases for V and 2 bases for J; bases not matched to a gene: 5. Germline V gene lookup returns CDR1 SGHTA and CDR2 FQGNSA. In nucleotides, the CDR3 is TGTGCCAGCAGCTCCAGACTAGCGGGGTACACAGATACGCAGTATTTT. This translates into CASSSRLAGYTDTQYF.

The rearrangement joins TRBV10-3 to TRBJ1-2; D gene unclear. The germline V gene encodes CDR1 ENHRY and CDR2 SYGVKD. CDR3 length: 15 amino acids. Trimming cost V 4 bases and J 3 bases, with 15 bases left between them. CDR3 sequence (DNA): TGTGCCATCAGTGGTACGGGTAACAAGGACTATGGCTACACCTTC. Translation gives CAISGTGNKDYGYTF.

J is TRBJ1-5 and V is TRBV27; D uncertain. The CDR3 sequence is 12 residues long. V was shortened by 8 bases and J by 1 base, with 6 bases between the two germline ends. From germline, CDR1 is MNHEY and CDR2 SMNVEV (reference sequence). The CDR3 protein is CASWTSNQPQHF. Written as DNA, the CDR3 is TGTGCCAGCTGGACGAGCAATCAGCCCCAGCATTTT.

This clonotype was detected only once. This sequence joins TRBV20-1 and TRBJ2-3; TRBD2 matches at 8 bases. V dropped 2 bases and J dropped 15; count of bases not matched to a gene: 7. The CDR3 sequence is 11 residues long. Germline V gives CDR1 DFQATT, CDR2 SNEGSKA (reference sequence). The CDR3 DNA follows: TGCAGTGCTAGACTAGCGGGTATGCAATATTTT. Protein sequence: CSARLAGMQYF.

In this sample, this clonotype turned up a few times. The V gene is TRBV27, the J gene TRBJ2-5; D possibly corresponds to TRBD2 (6 bases). CDR3 length equals 16 residues. V was pared by 5 bases and J by 4 bases, with 20 bases between. CDR1 and CDR2 from the germline V gene are MNHEY and SMNVEV (reference sequence). The CDR3 loop is CASSPNQRRGRETQYF. The DNA for the CDR3 is TGTGCCAGCAGTCCGAACCAGCGGCGGGGCAGAGAGACCCAGTACTTC.

This clonotype came up a few times. The chain couples TRBV7-8 to TRBJ2-4, with TRBD1 as a possible D gene (6 bases). CDR3 length equals 18 residues. Trimming removed 2 bases at V and 0 bases at J, with 17 bases between. CDR1 is SGHVS, CDR2 FQNEAQ, per germline. The CDR3: CASSLPQGPELAKNIQYF. The CDR3 region has the DNA TGTGCCAGCAGCTTACCACAGGGACCCGAACTAGCCAAAAACATTCAGTACTTC.

Notes on this clonotype: Compared with germline, one end of the junction differs, possibly owing to a read error. This sequence joins TRBV2 and TRBJ1-5; 12 bases are shared with TRBD1. There are 14 residues in the CDR3. Germline CDR1 is SNHLY and CDR2 is FYNNEI. The CDR3 DNA reads as TGTGCCAGCTCCGGGACAGGGGGCAAGCAGCCCCAGCATTTT. Encoded protein: CASSGTGGKQPQHF.

The V and J genes are TRBV19 and TRBJ2-4, with D possibly TRBD2 on 6 matching bases. The ends were cut back, 5 bases at V and 3 bases at J, with 17 bases in the middle. Germline V lookup: CDR1 LNHDA, CDR2 SQIVND (reference sequence). The CDR3 contains 16 residues. CDR3 loop: CASSPRGAGGKNIQYF. The CDR3 nucleotides are TGTGCCAGTAGTCCCCGGGGAGCGGGCGGCAAAAACATTCAGTACTTC. Combining the CDR3 with reference TRBV19 and TRBJ2-4 gives the whole variable domain DGGITQSPKYLFRKEGQNVTLSCEQNLNHDAMYWYRQDPGQGLRLIYYSQIVNDFQKGDIAEGYSVSREKKESFPLTVTSAQKNPTAFYLCASSPRGAGGKNIQYFGAGTRLSVL.

The chain combines TRBV10-1 with TRBJ2-7; D uncertain. Germline CDR1 is WNHNN and CDR2 is SYGVQD (reference sequence). Between the trimmed V and J ends, which lost 5 bases and 6 bases, there was a span of 11 bases. This CDR3 comprises 12 residues. The CDR3: CASSPGLGEQYF. CDR3 nucleotide sequence: TGCGCCAGCAGTCCCGGGCTTGGCGAGCAGTACTTC.

The chain combines TRBV10-1 with TRBJ2-7; D possibly corresponds to TRBD2 (5 bases). Germline V CDR1 and CDR2: WNHNN, SYGVQD (reference sequence). The CDR3 spans 16 residues. V was trimmed by 4 bases and J by 3 bases, leaving 19 bases between them. The CDR3 is CASSAQSSNLYYEQYF. The DNA for the CDR3 is TGCGCCAGCAGTGCCCAATCTAGCAATCTGTACTACGAGCAGTACTTC.

The count of this clonotype is one. The chain carries TRBV6-1 and TRBJ2-6; D call uncertain. The CDR3 has 14 amino acids. From germline, CDR1 is MNHNS and CDR2 SASEGT. The germline V and J ends were trimmed by 0 bases and 3 bases, with 3 bases remaining between them. The CDR3 DNA reads as TGTGCCAGCAGTGAAGCCATTGGGGCCAACGTCCTGACTTTC. As protein: CASSEAIGANVLTF.

Only a few counts were recorded for this clonotype. V usage is TRBV20-1 and J usage is TRBJ1-5; TRBD1 matches at 7 bases. The germline gives CDR1 DFQATT, CDR2 SNEGSKA (reference sequence). The V gene end was trimmed by 5 bases and the J gene end by 4 bases; junction bases not matched to a gene: 20. The length of the CDR3 is 18 residues. The CDR3 sequence: CSAAFATGTPLGNQPQHF. CDR3 nucleotides: TGCAGTGCTGCTTTCGCGACAGGGACTCCGTTAGGAAATCAGCCCCAGCATTTT.

This chain's CDR3 is CATRQVNYGYTF. CDR3 DNA sequence: TGTGCCACCCGGCAGGTCAACTATGGCTACACCTTC. The rearrangement uses TRBV28 and TRBJ1-2; D gene uncertain. V shed 10 bases and J shed 2 bases, with 11 bases lying between them. Germline V CDR1 and CDR2: MDHEN, SYDVKM. The CDR3 sequence is 12 residues long.

This chain connects TRBV6-1 to TRBJ1-6, with TRBD1 as a possible D gene (6 bases). The germline CDR1 and CDR2 sequences are MNHNS and SASEGT. The CDR3 is made up of 13 amino acids. Trimming removed 7 bases at V and 9 bases at J, with 13 bases between. The CDR3 bases are TGTGCCAGCATGAGACAGGATGGTTCACCCCTCCACTTT. The encoded protein is CASMRQDGSPLHF.